Below, one T cell receptor (beta chain) is given with its context. No antigen is known for it. The data belong to a study of OX40 agonist ivuxolimab in advanced cancers. Study overall: Ivuxolimab was administered intravenously to patients at 0.01 to 10 mg/kg every 2 weeks. Study outcomes and limitations: On average, CD8+ T cells had more expanded clones than CD4+. What antigens the expanded peripheral T cells recognized was never established.

Data came from immunoSEQ multiplex PCR; TCRdb stores just in-frame clones and leaves some out. The sample carries roughly 50,000 clones, 80% recorded once. With V trimmed by 4 bases and J by 3 bases, 4 bases remained unmatched. Germline-derived CDR1 and CDR2 are SGHRS and YFSETQ. This CDR3 contains 13 residues. Patients were excluded for autoimmune disease history or systemic immunosuppression. The specimen was CD4+ or CD8+ T cells sorted from blood, collected in a trial of the OX40 agonist ivuxolimab. The V and J genes are TRBV5-1 and TRBJ2-7; 7 bases line up with TRBD1. The TCR was taken from an adult with an advanced solid tumor such as melanoma, head and neck, liver or kidney cancer. CDR3 region: CASSGDSLYEQYF. CDR3 sequence (DNA): TGCGCCAGCAGCGGGGACAGCCTCTACGAGCAGTACTTC.